These T cell receptor beta chains were read from a single sample in a study of shared clonotypes between healthy human individuals. Profiling relied on immunoSEQ multiplex PCR, and the TCRdb table lists in-frame clones only, not all of them. The sample includes 2,500,000 or so clones, 93% of them seen just once. Sequences were obtained from naive CD4+ T cells from PBMCs. The receptors were gathered from a man younger than 30 in good health. Some clones in this sample may be carry-over from other donors' samples. Each CDR3 is given with its conserved first and last residue. The D gene is left open where the match is weak. The size entry is marked missing in some rows and otherwise reads once, few, many or a size class.

d_call: TRBD2
clone_size: .
j_call: TRBJ2-7
v_call: TRBV7-9
cdr3_aa: CASSPGTSGSFSYEQYF
cdr3_nt: TGTGCCAGCAGCCCGGGGACTAGCGGGAGCTTCTCCTACGAGCAGTACTTC

d_call: TRBD2
clone_size: .
j_call: TRBJ2-7
v_call: TRBV7-2
cdr3_aa: CASSLGAGVYYEQYF
cdr3_nt: TGTGCCAGCAGCTTAGGGGCGGGAGTATACTACGAGCAGTACTTC

d_call: TRBD1
clone_size: .
j_call: TRBJ1-3
v_call: TRBV5-1
cdr3_aa: CASSIGTAGNTIYF
cdr3_nt: TGCGCCAGCAGCATAGGGACAGCTGGAAACACCATATATTTT

d_call: TRBD1
clone_size: .
j_call: TRBJ2-7
v_call: TRBV18
cdr3_aa: CASSPTGGGEQYF
cdr3_nt: TGTGCCAGCTCACCAACAGGGGGAGGCGAGCAGTACTTC

d_call: .
clone_size: .
j_call: TRBJ2-4
v_call: TRBV5-8
cdr3_aa: CASSFVWASLAKNIQYF
cdr3_nt: TGTGCCAGCAGCTTTGTCTGGGCTTCACTAGCCAAAAACATTCAGTACTTC

d_call: .
clone_size: .
j_call: TRBJ2-2
v_call: TRBV10-3
cdr3_aa: CAISDQGRPGELFF
cdr3_nt: TGTGCCATCAGTGACCAGGGTCGCCCCGGGGAGCTGTTTTTT

d_call: TRBD2
clone_size: .
j_call: TRBJ2-1
v_call: TRBV5-1
cdr3_aa: CASSSSGGSIYNEQFF
cdr3_nt: TGCGCCAGCAGCTCGAGCGGGGGCTCTATCTACAATGAGCAGTTCTTC

d_call: .
clone_size: .
j_call: TRBJ1-1
v_call: TRBV7-2
cdr3_aa: CASSYRIGAGTEAFF
cdr3_nt: TGTGCCAGCAGCTACAGGATCGGCGCAGGTACTGAAGCTTTCTTT

d_call: .
clone_size: .
j_call: TRBJ2-2
v_call: TRBV4-2
cdr3_aa: CASSQRQVNANTGELFF
cdr3_nt: TGTGCCAGCAGCCAGCGACAGGTAAACGCGAACACCGGGGAGCTGTTTTTT

d_call: .
clone_size: .
j_call: TRBJ2-7
v_call: TRBV30
cdr3_aa: CAWSLEYEQYF
cdr3_nt: TGTGCCTGGAGTTTAGAGTACGAGCAGTACTTC

d_call: .
clone_size: .
j_call: TRBJ2-5
v_call: TRBV2
cdr3_aa: CASSGHTLGTQYF
cdr3_nt: TGTGCCAGCAGTGGGCACACCCTAGGGACCCAGTACTTC

d_call: TRBD2
clone_size: .
j_call: TRBJ2-1
v_call: TRBV2
cdr3_aa: CASSANLAGASNEQFF
cdr3_nt: TGTGCCAGCAGCGCCAACCTAGCGGGCGCCTCTAATGAGCAGTTCTTC

d_call: .
clone_size: .
j_call: TRBJ2-2
v_call: TRBV7-3
cdr3_aa: CASSLTGQGTGELFF
cdr3_nt: TGTGCCAGCAGCTTAACAGGGCAGGGTACCGGGGAGCTGTTTTTT

d_call: TRBD1
clone_size: .
j_call: TRBJ2-7
v_call: TRBV19
cdr3_aa: CASSTLPPGQLTYEQYF
cdr3_nt: TGTGCCAGTAGTACCCTCCCTCCGGGACAGCTAACCTACGAGCAGTACTTC

d_call: .
clone_size: .
j_call: TRBJ2-7
v_call: TRBV5-6
cdr3_aa: CASSKRAYGYEQYF
cdr3_nt: TGTGCCAGCAGCAAACGGGCCTACGGCTACGAGCAGTACTTC

d_call: .
clone_size: .
j_call: TRBJ1-1
v_call: TRBV19
cdr3_aa: CASTLSGGFGMNTEAFF
cdr3_nt: TGTGCCAGTACCCTTTCTGGGGGGTTTGGTATGAACACTGAAGCTTTCTTT

d_call: .
clone_size: .
j_call: TRBJ1-2
v_call: TRBV5-4
cdr3_aa: CASSLKGTLGGYTF
cdr3_nt: TGTGCCAGCAGCTTGAAGGGAACGCTGGGCGGCTACACCTTC

d_call: TRBD2
clone_size: .
j_call: TRBJ2-5
v_call: TRBV28
cdr3_aa: CASSSGTSGLQETQYF
cdr3_nt: TGTGCCAGCAGTTCCGGGACTAGCGGCCTCCAAGAGACCCAGTACTTC

d_call: TRBD2
clone_size: .
j_call: TRBJ2-3
v_call: TRBV11-2
cdr3_aa: CASSVRLAASTDTQYF
cdr3_nt: TGTGCCAGCAGCGTCCGACTAGCGGCTAGCACAGATACGCAGTATTTT

d_call: .
clone_size: .
j_call: TRBJ1-1
v_call: TRBV5-1
cdr3_aa: CASSLSGGQVTEAFF
cdr3_nt: TGCGCCAGCAGCTTGTCGGGGGGGCAGGTCACTGAAGCTTTCTTT

d_call: .
clone_size: .
j_call: TRBJ2-7
v_call: TRBV5-1
cdr3_aa: CASSFSGYEQYF
cdr3_nt: TGCGCCAGCAGCTTTTCTGGCTACGAGCAGTACTTC

d_call: TRBD1
clone_size: .
j_call: TRBJ2-3
v_call: TRBV19
cdr3_aa: CASSTGGGTDTQYF
cdr3_nt: TGTGCCAGTAGCACAGGGGGCGGCACAGATACGCAGTATTTT

d_call: .
clone_size: .
j_call: TRBJ2-1
v_call: TRBV5-1
cdr3_aa: CASSPGMGNEQFF
cdr3_nt: TGCGCCAGCAGCCCCGGGATGGGTAATGAGCAGTTCTTC

d_call: TRBD1
clone_size: .
j_call: TRBJ1-3
v_call: TRBV28
cdr3_aa: CASRTLGTGSGNTIYF
cdr3_nt: TGTGCCAGCAGAACCCTGGGGACAGGGTCTGGAAACACCATATATTTT

d_call: TRBD1
clone_size: .
j_call: TRBJ1-1
v_call: TRBV6-6
cdr3_aa: CASSQLQGANHTEAFF
cdr3_nt: TGTGCCAGCAGTCAACTACAGGGGGCTAATCACACTGAAGCTTTCTTT

d_call: .
clone_size: .
j_call: TRBJ1-1
v_call: TRBV11-1
cdr3_aa: CASSLRGSGGTEAFF
cdr3_nt: TGTGCCAGCAGCTTAAGAGGGAGTGGGGGCACTGAAGCTTTCTTT

d_call: .
clone_size: .
j_call: TRBJ1-5
v_call: TRBV6-5
cdr3_aa: CASSSKGVHGQPQHF
cdr3_nt: TGTGCCAGCAGTTCTAAGGGGGTTCATGGTCAGCCCCAGCATTTT

d_call: .
clone_size: .
j_call: TRBJ2-1
v_call: TRBV27
cdr3_aa: CASSSPYRGGEQFF
cdr3_nt: TGTGCCAGCAGCTCTCCCTACCGGGGAGGTGAGCAGTTCTTC

d_call: .
clone_size: .
j_call: TRBJ1-4
v_call: TRBV18
cdr3_aa: CASSPQRDPTNEKLFF
cdr3_nt: TGTGCCAGCTCACCCCAACGGGACCCCACTAATGAAAAACTGTTTTTT

d_call: TRBD1
clone_size: .
j_call: TRBJ1-3
v_call: TRBV29-1
cdr3_aa: CSVATGRDTIYF
cdr3_nt: TGCAGCGTTGCGACAGGGAGGGACACCATATATTTT

d_call: .
clone_size: .
j_call: TRBJ1-2
v_call: TRBV14
cdr3_aa: CASSQDQRGAGGYTF
cdr3_nt: TGTGCCAGCAGCCAAGATCAGCGGGGGGCAGGCGGCTACACCTTC

d_call: TRBD2
clone_size: .
j_call: TRBJ2-7
v_call: TRBV4-1
cdr3_aa: CASSQVTLAGGYEQYF
cdr3_nt: TGCGCCAGCAGCCAAGTTACTTTGGCGGGAGGGTACGAGCAGTACTTC

d_call: .
clone_size: once
j_call: TRBJ1-3
v_call: TRBV7-2
cdr3_aa: CASSLRVLPGNTIYF
cdr3_nt: TGTGCCAGCAGCTTAAGAGTATTGCCTGGAAACACCATATATTTT

d_call: TRBD1
clone_size: .
j_call: TRBJ1-4
v_call: TRBV7-2
cdr3_aa: CASSYRQGEKLFF
cdr3_nt: TGTGCCAGCAGCTACAGACAGGGAGAAAAACTGTTTTTT

d_call: .
clone_size: .
j_call: TRBJ1-5
v_call: TRBV19
cdr3_aa: CASSIGGGSNQPQHF
cdr3_nt: TGTGCCAGTAGTATAGGGGGAGGGAGCAATCAGCCCCAGCATTTT

d_call: .
clone_size: .
j_call: TRBJ2-7
v_call: TRBV2
cdr3_aa: CASSEVRQDSYEQYF
cdr3_nt: TGTGCCAGCAGTGAAGTTCGACAGGATTCCTACGAGCAGTACTTC

d_call: .
clone_size: once
j_call: TRBJ2-7
v_call: TRBV7-2
cdr3_aa: CASSLGEGLVGEQYF
cdr3_nt: TGTGCCAGCAGCTTAGGAGAAGGCCTCGTGGGCGAGCAGTACTTC

d_call: .
clone_size: .
j_call: TRBJ2-6
v_call: TRBV7-9
cdr3_aa: CASSFGNSGANVLTF
cdr3_nt: TGTGCCAGCAGCTTTGGGAACTCTGGGGCCAACGTCCTGACTTTC

d_call: TRBD2
clone_size: .
j_call: TRBJ2-1
v_call: TRBV27
cdr3_aa: CASTGFGASGMNEQFF
cdr3_nt: TGTGCCAGCACCGGGTTCGGGGCTAGCGGGATGAATGAGCAGTTCTTC

d_call: TRBD2
clone_size: .
j_call: TRBJ2-3
v_call: TRBV29-1
cdr3_aa: CSAGGGADTQYF
cdr3_nt: TGCAGCGCTGGGGGAGGGGCAGATACGCAGTATTTT

d_call: .
clone_size: .
j_call: TRBJ2-3
v_call: TRBV18
cdr3_aa: CASSLEVTDTQYF
cdr3_nt: TGTGCCAGCTCACTCGAGGTAACAGATACGCAGTATTTT

d_call: .
clone_size: .
j_call: TRBJ1-3
v_call: TRBV28
cdr3_aa: CASSLRQLFSGNTIYF
cdr3_nt: TGTGCCAGCAGTTTAAGACAGCTTTTCTCTGGAAACACCATATATTTT

d_call: .
clone_size: .
j_call: TRBJ2-1
v_call: TRBV18
cdr3_aa: CASSPTLVNEQFF
cdr3_nt: TGTGCCAGCTCGCCGACACTAGTCAATGAGCAGTTCTTC